The clone carrying this T cell receptor beta chain was seen just once. This specimen comes from a study of control samples from healthy donors and cancer patients. Assay used: immunoSEQ multiplex PCR; TCRdb lists only in-frame clones, some missing. This repertoire shows roughly 80,000 clones, roughly 88% found once; its top ten account for more than 5%. Input material: blood. This clonotype originated in a woman aged 45-65 years in good health.

CDR3 DNA: TGCGCCAGCAGCCCTGGTACTAGCGGGGGGTCAGATACGCAGTATTTT. This translates into CASSPGTSGGSDTQYF. The chain carries TRBV5-1 and TRBJ2-3, with 12 bases identical to TRBD2. The CDR3 totals 16 residues. V shed 4 bases and J 4 bases; nucleotides not matched to a gene: 7. CDR1 is SGHRS, CDR2 YFSETQ, per germline.